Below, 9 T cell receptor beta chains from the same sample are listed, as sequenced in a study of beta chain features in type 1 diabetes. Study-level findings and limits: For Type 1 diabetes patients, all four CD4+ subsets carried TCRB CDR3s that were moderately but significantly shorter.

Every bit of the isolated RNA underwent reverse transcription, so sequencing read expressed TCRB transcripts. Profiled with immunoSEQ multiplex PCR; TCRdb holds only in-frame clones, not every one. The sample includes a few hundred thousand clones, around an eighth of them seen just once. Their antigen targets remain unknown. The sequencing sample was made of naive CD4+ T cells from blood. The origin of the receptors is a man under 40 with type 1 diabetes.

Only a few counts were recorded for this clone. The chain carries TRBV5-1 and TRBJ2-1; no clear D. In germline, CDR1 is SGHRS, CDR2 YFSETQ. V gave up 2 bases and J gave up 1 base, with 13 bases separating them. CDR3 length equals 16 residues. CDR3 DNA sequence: TGCGCCAGCAGCTTCCCACATGGCGGTTCCTACAATGAGCAGTTCTTC. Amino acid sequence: CASSFPHGGSYNEQFF.

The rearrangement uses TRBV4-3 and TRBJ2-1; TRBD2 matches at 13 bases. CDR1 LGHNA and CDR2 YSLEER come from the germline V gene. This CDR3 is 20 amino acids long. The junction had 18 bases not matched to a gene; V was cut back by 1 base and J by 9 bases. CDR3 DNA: TGCGCCAGCAGCCAAGGCAGGGTGTTATCCCGGACTAGCGGGAGTTCTGAGCAGTTCTTC. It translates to CASSQGRVLSRTSGSSEQFF.

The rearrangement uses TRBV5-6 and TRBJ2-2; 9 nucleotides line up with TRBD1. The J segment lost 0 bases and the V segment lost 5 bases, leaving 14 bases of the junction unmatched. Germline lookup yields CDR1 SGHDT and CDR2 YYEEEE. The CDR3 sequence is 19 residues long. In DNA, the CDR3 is TGTGCCAGCAGTCGAACAATCGGGACAGGGTTCGCGAACACCGGGGAGCTGTTTTTT. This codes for CASSRTIGTGFANTGELFF.

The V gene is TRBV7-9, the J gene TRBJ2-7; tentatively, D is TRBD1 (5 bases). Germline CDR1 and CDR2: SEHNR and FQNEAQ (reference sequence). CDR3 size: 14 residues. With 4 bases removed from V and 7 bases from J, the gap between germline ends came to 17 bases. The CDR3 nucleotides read TGTGCCAGCAGCTACCTTGTCGTGGGGCAAGAGCAGTACTTC. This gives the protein CASSYLVVGQEQYF.

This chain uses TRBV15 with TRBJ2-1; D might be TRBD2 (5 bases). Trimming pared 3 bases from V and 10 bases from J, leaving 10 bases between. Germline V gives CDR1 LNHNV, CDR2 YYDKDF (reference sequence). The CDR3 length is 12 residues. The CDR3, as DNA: TGTGCCACCAGCAGGGACTCTGGCGAGCAGTTCTTC. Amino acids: CATSRDSGEQFF. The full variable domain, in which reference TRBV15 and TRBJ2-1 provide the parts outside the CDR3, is DAMVIQNPRYQVTQFGKPVTLSCSQTLNHNVMYWYQQKSSQAPKLLFHYYDKDFNNEADTPDNFQSRRPNTSFCFLDIRSPGLGDTAMYLCATSRDSGEQFFGPGTRLTVL.

CDR3 amino acids: CASSLDAGGRNEQFF. Written as DNA, the CDR3 is TGTGCCAGCAGCTTAGATGCGGGAGGTAGGAATGAGCAGTTCTTC. This chain uses TRBV7-2 with TRBJ2-1, with 8 bases aligning to TRBD2. Germline V gene data show CDR1 as SGHTA and CDR2 as FQGNSA. CDR3 length: 15 amino acids. Germline trimming cut 1 base from V and 7 bases from J; bases unmatched to any gene: 6.

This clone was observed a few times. The CDR3 DNA sequence: TGCAGCGCGACCGGGACAGGGCACTACGAGCAGTACTTC. It is translated as CSATGTGHYEQYF. The rearrangement links TRBV29-1 to TRBJ2-7; 9 positions agree with TRBD1. Germline CDR1 and CDR2: SQVTM and ANQGSEA. V shed 7 bases and J 3 bases; nucleotides not matched to a gene: 7. The length of the CDR3 is 13 residues.

The CDR3 DNA follows: TGTGCCAGCAGGGATTATCAGGGTAGGCAAGAGACCCAGTACTTC. It specifies CASRDYQGRQETQYF. The rearrangement uses TRBV2 and TRBJ2-5, with a tentative D call TRBD1 (5 bases). V gave up 6 bases and J gave up 2 bases, with 16 bases separating them. This CDR3 has 15 amino acids. The germline V gene encodes CDR1 SNHLY and CDR2 FYNNEI.

Here the CDR3 reads CASSLEHDYGYTF. The DNA for the CDR3 is TGTGCCAGCAGCTTAGAACACGACTATGGCTACACCTTC. V and J are TRBV7-2 and TRBJ1-2; D uncertain. Germline assignment: CDR1 SGHTA and CDR2 FQGNSA. Trimming pared 1 base from V and 3 bases from J, leaving 6 bases between. The CDR3 has 13 residues. Drawing the rest from reference TRBV7-2 and TRBJ1-2, the complete variable domain is GAGVSQSPSNKVTEKGKDVELRCDPISGHTALYWYRQSLGQGLEFLIYFQGNSAPDKSGLPSDRFSAERTGGSVSTLTIQRTQQEDSAVYLCASSLEHDYGYTFGSGTRLTVV.